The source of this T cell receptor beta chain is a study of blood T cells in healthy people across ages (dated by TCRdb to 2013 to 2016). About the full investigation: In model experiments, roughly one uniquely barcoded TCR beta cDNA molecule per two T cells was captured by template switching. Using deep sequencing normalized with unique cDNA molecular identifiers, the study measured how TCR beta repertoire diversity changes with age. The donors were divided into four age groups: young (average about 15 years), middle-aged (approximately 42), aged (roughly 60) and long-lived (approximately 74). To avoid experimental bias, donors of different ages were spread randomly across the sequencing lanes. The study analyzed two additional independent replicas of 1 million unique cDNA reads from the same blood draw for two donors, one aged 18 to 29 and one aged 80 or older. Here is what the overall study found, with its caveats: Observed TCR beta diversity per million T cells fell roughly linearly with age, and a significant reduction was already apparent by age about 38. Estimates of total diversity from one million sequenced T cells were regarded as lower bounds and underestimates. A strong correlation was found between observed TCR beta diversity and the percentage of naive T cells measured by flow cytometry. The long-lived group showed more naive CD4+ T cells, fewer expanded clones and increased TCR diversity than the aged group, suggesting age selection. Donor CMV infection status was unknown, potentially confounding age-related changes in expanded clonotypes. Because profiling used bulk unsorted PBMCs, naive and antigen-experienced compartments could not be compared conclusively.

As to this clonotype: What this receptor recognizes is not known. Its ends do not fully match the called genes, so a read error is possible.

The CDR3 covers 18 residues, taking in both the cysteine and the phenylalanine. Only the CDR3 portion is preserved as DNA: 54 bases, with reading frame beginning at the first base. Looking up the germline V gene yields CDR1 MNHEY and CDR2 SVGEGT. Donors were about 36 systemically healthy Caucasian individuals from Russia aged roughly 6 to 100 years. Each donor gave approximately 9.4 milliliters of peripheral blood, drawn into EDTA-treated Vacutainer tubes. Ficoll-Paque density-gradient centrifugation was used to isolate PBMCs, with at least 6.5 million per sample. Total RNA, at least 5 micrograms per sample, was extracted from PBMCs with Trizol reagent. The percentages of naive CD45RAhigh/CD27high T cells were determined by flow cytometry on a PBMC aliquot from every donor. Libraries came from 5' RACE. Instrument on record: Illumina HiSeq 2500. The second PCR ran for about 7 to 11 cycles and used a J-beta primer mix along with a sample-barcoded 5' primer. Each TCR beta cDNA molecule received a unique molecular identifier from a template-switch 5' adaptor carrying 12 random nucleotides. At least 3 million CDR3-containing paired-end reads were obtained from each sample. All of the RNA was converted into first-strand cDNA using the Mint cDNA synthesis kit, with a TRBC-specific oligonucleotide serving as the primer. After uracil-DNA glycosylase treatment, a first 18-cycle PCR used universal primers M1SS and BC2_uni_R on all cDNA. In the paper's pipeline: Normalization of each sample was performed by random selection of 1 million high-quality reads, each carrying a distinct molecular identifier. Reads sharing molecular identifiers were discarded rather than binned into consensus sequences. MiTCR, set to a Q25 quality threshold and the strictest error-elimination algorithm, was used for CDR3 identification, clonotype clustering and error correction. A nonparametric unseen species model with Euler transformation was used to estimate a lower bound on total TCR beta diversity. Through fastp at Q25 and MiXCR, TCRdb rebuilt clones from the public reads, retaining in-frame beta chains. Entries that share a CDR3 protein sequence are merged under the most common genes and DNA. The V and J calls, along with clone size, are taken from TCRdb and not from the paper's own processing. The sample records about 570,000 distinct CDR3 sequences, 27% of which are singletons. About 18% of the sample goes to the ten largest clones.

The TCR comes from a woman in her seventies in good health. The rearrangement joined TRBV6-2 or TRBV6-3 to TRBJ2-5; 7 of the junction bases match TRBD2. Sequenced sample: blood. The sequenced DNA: TGTGCCAGAAGTTACTTCTTTTCGCCGGGACTACCCCAAGAGACCCAGTACTTC. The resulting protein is CARSYFFSPGLPQETQYF.